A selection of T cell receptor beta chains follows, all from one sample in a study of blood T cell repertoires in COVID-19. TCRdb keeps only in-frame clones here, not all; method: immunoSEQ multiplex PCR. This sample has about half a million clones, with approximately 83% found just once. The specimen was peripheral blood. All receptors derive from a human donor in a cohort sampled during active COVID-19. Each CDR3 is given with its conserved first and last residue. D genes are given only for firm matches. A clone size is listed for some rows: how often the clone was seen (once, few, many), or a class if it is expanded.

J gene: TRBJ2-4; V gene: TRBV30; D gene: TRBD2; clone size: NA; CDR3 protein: CAWGWGLAVNIQYF; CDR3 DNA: TGTGCCTGGGGGTGGGGACTAGCGGTAAACATTCAGTACTTC
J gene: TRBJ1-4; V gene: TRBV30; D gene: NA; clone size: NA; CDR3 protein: CAWSPNRGEKLFF; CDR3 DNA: TGTGCCTGGAGTCCTAATCGGGGAGAAAAACTGTTTTTT
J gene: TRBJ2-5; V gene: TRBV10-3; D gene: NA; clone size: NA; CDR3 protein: CAISLGTYGGETQYF; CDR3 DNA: TGTGCCATCTCACTAGGGACTTACGGAGGAGAGACCCAGTACTTC
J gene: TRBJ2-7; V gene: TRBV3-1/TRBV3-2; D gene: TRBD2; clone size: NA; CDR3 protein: CASSHSPSGSYEQYF; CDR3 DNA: TGTGCCAGCAGCCATTCCCCTAGCGGCTCCTACGAGCAGTACTTC
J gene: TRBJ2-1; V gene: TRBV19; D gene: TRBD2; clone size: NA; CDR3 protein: CASSTATTSEEQFF; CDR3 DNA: TGTGCCAGTAGTACAGCGACGACTAGCGAAGAGCAGTTCTTC
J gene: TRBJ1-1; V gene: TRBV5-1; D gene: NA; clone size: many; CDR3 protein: CASSLVAENTEAFF; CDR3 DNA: TGCGCCAGCAGCTTGGTGGCGGAGAACACTGAAGCTTTCTTT
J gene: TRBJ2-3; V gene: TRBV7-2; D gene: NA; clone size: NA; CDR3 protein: CASSSRPTDTQYF; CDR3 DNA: TGTGCCAGCAGCTCCCGTCCCACAGATACGCAGTATTTT
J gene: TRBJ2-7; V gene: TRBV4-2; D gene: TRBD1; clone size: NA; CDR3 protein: CASSQEFRLGQGAPSYEQYF; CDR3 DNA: TGTGCCAGCAGCCAAGAGTTTCGGTTGGGACAGGGGGCCCCGTCCTACGAGCAGTACTTC
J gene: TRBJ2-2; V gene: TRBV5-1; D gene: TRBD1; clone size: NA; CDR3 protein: CASSARTGVGTGELFF; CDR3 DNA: TGCGCCAGCAGCGCGAGGACAGGGGTGGGCACCGGGGAGCTGTTTTTT
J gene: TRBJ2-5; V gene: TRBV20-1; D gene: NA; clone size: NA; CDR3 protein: CSASGETQYF; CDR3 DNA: TGCAGTGCTAGCGGGGAGACCCAGTACTTC
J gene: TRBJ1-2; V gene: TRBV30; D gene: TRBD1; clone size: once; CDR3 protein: CAWRIDRDGGYTF; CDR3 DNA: TGTGCCTGGAGGATAGACAGGGATGGGGGCTACACCTTC
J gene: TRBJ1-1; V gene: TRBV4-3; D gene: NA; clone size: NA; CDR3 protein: CASSQAWQGTEAFF; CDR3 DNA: TGCGCCAGCAGCCAAGCTTGGCAGGGGACTGAAGCTTTCTTT
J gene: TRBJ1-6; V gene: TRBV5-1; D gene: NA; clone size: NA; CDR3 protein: CASSLPSGQGDSPLHF; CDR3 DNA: TGCGCCAGCAGCTTGCCGTCTGGGCAGGGTGATTCACCCCTCCACTTT
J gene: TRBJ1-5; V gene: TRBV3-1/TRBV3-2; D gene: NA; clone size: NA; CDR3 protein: CASSHRAGNQPQHF; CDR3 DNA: TGTGCCAGCAGCCACAGGGCGGGCAATCAGCCCCAGCATTTT
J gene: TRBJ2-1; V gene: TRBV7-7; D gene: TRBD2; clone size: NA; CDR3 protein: CASSYNLAGGGEQFF; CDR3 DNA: TGTGCTAGCAGTTATAATCTAGCGGGAGGGGGGGAGCAGTTCTTC
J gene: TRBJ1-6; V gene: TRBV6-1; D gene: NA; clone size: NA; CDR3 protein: CASSEDLARPLHF; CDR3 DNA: TGTGCCAGCAGTGAAGATCTGGCCAGGCCCCTCCACTTT
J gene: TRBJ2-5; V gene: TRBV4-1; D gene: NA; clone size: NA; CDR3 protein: CASSWQSRVEETQYF; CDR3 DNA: TGCGCCAGCAGCTGGCAATCCAGGGTGGAAGAGACCCAGTACTTC
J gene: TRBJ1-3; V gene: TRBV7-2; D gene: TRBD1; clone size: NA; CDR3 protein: CASSTRQGAKGNTIYF; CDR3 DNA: TGTGCCAGCAGCACCAGACAGGGCGCGAAAGGAAACACCATATATTTT
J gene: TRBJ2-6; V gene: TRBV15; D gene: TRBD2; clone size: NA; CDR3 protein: CATSPLKTSSPEANVLTF; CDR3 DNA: TGTGCCACCAGCCCCCTGAAGACTAGCAGTCCGGAGGCCAACGTCCTGACTTTC
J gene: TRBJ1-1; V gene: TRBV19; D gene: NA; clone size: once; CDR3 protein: CASSTDLPNTEAFF; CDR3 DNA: TGTGCCAGTAGTACCGACTTACCAAACACTGAAGCTTTCTTT
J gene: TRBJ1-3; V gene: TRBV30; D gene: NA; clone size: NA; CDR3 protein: CAWSVQGFTGNTIYF; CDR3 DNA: TGTGCCTGGAGTGTACAGGGATTTACTGGAAACACCATATATTTT
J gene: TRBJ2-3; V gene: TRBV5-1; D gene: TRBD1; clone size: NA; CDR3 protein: CASHPQGFSTDTQYF; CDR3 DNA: TGCGCCAGCCACCCACAGGGGTTTAGCACAGATACGCAGTATTTT
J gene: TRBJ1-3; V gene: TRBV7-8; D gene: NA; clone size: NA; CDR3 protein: CASSRSRGFGNTIYF; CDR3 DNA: TGTGCCAGCAGCAGATCCAGGGGATTTGGAAACACCATATATTTT
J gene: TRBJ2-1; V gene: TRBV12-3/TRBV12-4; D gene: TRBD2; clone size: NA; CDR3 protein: CASRASGNNEQFF; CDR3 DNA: TGTGCCAGCAGGGCTAGCGGTAATAATGAGCAGTTCTTC
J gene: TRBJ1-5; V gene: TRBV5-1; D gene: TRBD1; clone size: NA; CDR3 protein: CASSLSGTGNQPQHF; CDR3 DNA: TGCGCCAGCAGCCTATCCGGGACAGGGAATCAGCCCCAGCATTTT
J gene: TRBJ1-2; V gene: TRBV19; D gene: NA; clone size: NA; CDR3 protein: CASSPDSGDGYTF; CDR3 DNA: TGTGCCAGTAGTCCTGATTCAGGGGATGGCTACACCTTC
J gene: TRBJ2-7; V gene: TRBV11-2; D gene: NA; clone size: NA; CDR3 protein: CASSLGREDRYEQYF; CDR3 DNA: TGTGCCAGCAGCTTAGGGCGGGAGGACAGGTACGAGCAGTACTTC
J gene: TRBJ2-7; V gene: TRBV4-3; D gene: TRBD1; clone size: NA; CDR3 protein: CASSLRTGPYEQYF; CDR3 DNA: TGCGCCAGCAGCCTTAGGACAGGGCCATACGAGCAGTACTTC
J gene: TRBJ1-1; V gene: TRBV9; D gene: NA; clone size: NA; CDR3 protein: CASSVAPGYEAFF; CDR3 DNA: TGTGCCAGCAGCGTAGCCCCAGGGTATGAAGCTTTCTTT
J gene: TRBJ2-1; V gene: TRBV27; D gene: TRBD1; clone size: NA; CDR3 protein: CASSLSILGTGRQFF; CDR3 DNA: TGTGCCAGCAGTTTATCTATCCTCGGGACAGGGCGTCAGTTCTTC
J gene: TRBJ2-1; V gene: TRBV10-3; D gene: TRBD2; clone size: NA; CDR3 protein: CASREAGAGNEQFF; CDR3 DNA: TGTGCCAGCCGAGAGGCGGGAGCTGGCAATGAGCAGTTCTTC
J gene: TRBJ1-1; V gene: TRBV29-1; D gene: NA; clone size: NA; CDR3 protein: CSVARVPHTEAFF; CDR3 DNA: TGCAGCGTTGCGAGAGTGCCCCACACTGAAGCTTTCTTT
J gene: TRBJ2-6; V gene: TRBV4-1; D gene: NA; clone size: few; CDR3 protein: CASSQDSRISGANVLTF; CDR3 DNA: TGCGCCAGCAGCCAAGATTCCAGGATATCTGGGGCCAACGTCCTGACTTTC
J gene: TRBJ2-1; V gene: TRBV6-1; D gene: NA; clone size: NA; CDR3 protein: CASSEQQGDYNEQFF; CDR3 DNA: TGTGCCAGCAGTGAACAACAGGGCGACTACAATGAGCAGTTCTTC
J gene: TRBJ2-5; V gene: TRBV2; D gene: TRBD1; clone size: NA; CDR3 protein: CGSGGDETQYF; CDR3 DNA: TGTGGATCAGGGGGCGACGAGACCCAGTACTTC
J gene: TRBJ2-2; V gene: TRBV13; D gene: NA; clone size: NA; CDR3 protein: CASSSTPGGELFF; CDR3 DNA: TGTGCCAGCAGCTCTACTCCGGGCGGGGAGCTGTTTTTT
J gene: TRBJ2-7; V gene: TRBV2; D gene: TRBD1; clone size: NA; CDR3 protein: CASRTGVPGLEQYF; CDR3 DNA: TGTGCCAGCAGGACAGGGGTCCCTGGTTTGGAGCAGTACTTC
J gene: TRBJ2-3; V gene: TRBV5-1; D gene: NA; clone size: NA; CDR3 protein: CASSAAPGTQSTQYF; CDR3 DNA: TGCGCCAGCAGCGCAGCCCCCGGGACACAATCTACGCAGTATTTT
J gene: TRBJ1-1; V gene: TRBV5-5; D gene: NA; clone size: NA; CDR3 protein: CASSSPGNTEAFF; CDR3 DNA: TGTGCCAGCAGCTCCCCAGGGAACACTGAAGCTTTCTTT
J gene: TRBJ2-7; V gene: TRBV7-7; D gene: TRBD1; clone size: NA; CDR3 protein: CASSSGGDRAGGEQYF; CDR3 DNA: TGTGCTAGCAGCTCGGGCGGCGACAGGGCTGGCGGGGAGCAGTACTTC
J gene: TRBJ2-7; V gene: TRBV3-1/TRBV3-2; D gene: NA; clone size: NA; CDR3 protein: CASSPFRIGGPSYEQYF; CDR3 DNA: TGTGCCAGCAGCCCTTTTAGGATTGGCGGCCCGTCCTACGAGCAGTACTTC
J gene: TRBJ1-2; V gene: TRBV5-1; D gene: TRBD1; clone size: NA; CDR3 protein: CASSRTGMGDGYTF; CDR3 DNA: TGCGCCAGCAGCCGGACAGGCATGGGGGATGGCTACACCTTC
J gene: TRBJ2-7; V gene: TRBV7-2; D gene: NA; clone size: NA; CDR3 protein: CASSFLQGGYEQYF; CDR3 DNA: TGTGCCAGCAGCTTCCTCCAGGGGGGCTACGAGCAGTACTTC
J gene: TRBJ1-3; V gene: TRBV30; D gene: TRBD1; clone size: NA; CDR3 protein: CAWSTADRVDSGNTIYF; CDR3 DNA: TGTGCCTGGAGTACTGCCGACAGGGTCGACTCTGGAAACACCATATATTTT
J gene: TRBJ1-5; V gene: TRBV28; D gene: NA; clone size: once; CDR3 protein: CASSVLQGPQHF; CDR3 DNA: TGTGCCAGCAGTGTCCTACAGGGGCCCCAGCATTTT
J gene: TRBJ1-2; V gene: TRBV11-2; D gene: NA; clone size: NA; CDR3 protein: CASSAPRNPAGYTF; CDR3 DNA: TGTGCCAGCAGCGCCCCTAGGAACCCCGCGGGCTACACCTTC
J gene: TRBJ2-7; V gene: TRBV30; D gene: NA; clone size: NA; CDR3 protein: CAWRQAGRGAEQYF; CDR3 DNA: TGTGCCTGGCGGCAGGCGGGACGGGGGGCCGAGCAGTACTTC
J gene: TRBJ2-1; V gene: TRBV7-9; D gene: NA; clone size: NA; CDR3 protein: CASSLVEGANEQFF; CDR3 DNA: TGTGCCAGCAGCTTAGTTGAAGGGGCTAATGAGCAGTTCTTC
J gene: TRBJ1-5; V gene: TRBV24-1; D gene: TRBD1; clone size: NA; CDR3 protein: CATSMGQARNQPQHF; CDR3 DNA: TGTGCCACCAGCATGGGACAGGCTCGGAATCAGCCCCAGCATTTT
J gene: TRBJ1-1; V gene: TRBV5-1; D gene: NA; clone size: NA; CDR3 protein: CASSTSTGNTEAFF; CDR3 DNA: TGCGCCAGCAGCACCTCGACAGGAAACACTGAAGCTTTCTTT
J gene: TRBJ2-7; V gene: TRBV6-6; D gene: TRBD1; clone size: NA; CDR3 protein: CASRLGQGNYEQYF; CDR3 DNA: TGTGCCAGCAGACTGGGACAGGGGAACTACGAGCAGTACTTC
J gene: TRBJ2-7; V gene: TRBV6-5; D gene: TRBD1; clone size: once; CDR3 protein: CASHRGLEQYF; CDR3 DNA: TGTGCCAGCCACAGGGGGCTCGAGCAGTACTTC
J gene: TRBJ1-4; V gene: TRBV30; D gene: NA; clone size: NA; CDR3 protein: CAWRGERGEKLFF; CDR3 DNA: TGTGCCTGGCGCGGCGAGAGAGGTGAAAAACTGTTTTTT
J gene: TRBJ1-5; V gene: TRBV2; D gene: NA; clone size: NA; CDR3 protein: CASSERGAGSNQPQHF; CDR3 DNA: TGTGCCAGCAGTGAACGGGGGGCTGGGAGCAATCAGCCCCAGCATTTT
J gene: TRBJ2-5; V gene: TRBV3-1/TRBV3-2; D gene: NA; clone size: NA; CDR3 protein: CASSQDQRETQYF; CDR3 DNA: TGTGCCAGCAGCCAAGATCAGAGGGAGACCCAGTACTTC
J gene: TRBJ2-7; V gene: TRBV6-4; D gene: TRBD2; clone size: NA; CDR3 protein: CASSEERESSEQYF; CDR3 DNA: TGTGCCAGCAGTGAGGAGCGGGAATCGAGCGAGCAGTACTTC
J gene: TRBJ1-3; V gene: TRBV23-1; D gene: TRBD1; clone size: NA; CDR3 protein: CASRQKRQGCLDGNTIYF; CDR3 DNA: TGCGCCAGCAGGCAAAAAAGACAGGGCTGCCTTGATGGAAACACCATATATTTT